These 11 T cell receptor beta chains came from one sample sequenced in a study of cytomegalovirus exposure and HLA in healthy donors. PCR primers comprised 60 Vbeta and 13 Jbeta primers. Data came from immunoSEQ multiplex PCR; TCRdb stores just in-frame clones and leaves some out. This table holds approximately 190,000 clones, roughly 73% found once. Sequencing input: PBMCs. Source of these receptors: a woman in her twenties or thirties in good health and CMV-seropositive.

The rearrangement links TRBV11-2 to TRBJ2-7, with D tentatively TRBD1 (6 bases). CDR1 is SGHAT and CDR2 is FQNNGV in the germline V gene. This CDR3 has 15 residues. The V end lost 3 bases, the J end lost 4 bases, and 16 bases lay between the germline ends. CDR3: CASSLHRDAVYEQYF. The CDR3 DNA is TGTGCCAGCAGCTTGCACAGGGATGCGGTGTACGAGCAGTACTTC.

V gene TRBV5-4 combines with J gene TRBJ1-2; 8 bases are a match to TRBD1. The CDR3 has 14 amino acids. V trimming: 1 base; J trimming: 11 bases; junction bases outside the gene matches: 10. Germline lookup yields CDR1 SGHNT and CDR2 YYREEE (reference sequence). The CDR3 DNA sequence: TGTGCCAGCAGCTTGTGGGCAGGGGGCAAGGGGTACACCTTC. Amino acid sequence: CASSLWAGGKGYTF.

Worth noting for this clone: At one of its ends the junction is not consistent with the germline gene, which may arise from a read error. This chain links TRBV6-1 with TRBJ1-2, with TRBD1 identical over 12 bases. Germline V gives CDR1 MNHNS, CDR2 SASEGT. CDR3 length: 14 residues. The CDR3 coding sequence is TGTGCCAGCAGGGAAGGGACAGGGGGCTCTGGCTACACCTTC. Protein: CASREGTGGSGYTF.

This chain connects TRBV7-9 to TRBJ2-1, with 7 bases lining up with TRBD2. In germline, CDR1 is SEHNR, CDR2 FQNEAQ (reference sequence). The ends lost 4 bases at V and 10 bases at J; junction bases unmatched: 16. CDR3 size: 16 residues. The CDR3 reads CASSSVRPRLASEQFF. The CDR3, as DNA: TGTGCCAGCAGCTCAGTCCGCCCTCGACTAGCAAGCGAGCAGTTCTTC.

This clone turned up a few times. This chain uses TRBV6-5 with TRBJ1-1; 7 nucleotides agree with TRBD1. Germline V gene lookup returns CDR1 MNHEY and CDR2 SVGAGI. J lost 5 bases, V lost 0 bases, and 3 bases had no gene match. The CDR3 contains 14 residues. CDR3 residues: CASSYSQGVTEAFF. The CDR3 DNA sequence: TGTGCCAGCAGTTACTCGCAGGGGGTAACTGAAGCTTTCTTT.

This chain uses TRBV2 with TRBJ1-1; TRBD1 is a possible D gene (6 bases). Germline CDR1 and CDR2: SNHLY and FYNNEI. The V and J ends lost 5 bases and 1 base respectively, with 8 bases between them. The CDR3 loop spans 13 amino acids. The chain's CDR3 is CASSQGQNTEAFF. The CDR3 DNA reads as TGTGCCAGCAGTCAGGGACAGAACACTGAAGCTTTCTTT.

The CDR3 nucleotides read TGTGCCAGCAGTTCCCCCCCCGAGTTATACACTGAAGCTTTCTTT. This codes for CASSSPPELYTEAFF. V usage is TRBV28 and J usage is TRBJ1-1; D is unclear. Germline values: CDR1 MDHEN, CDR2 SYDVKM. This CDR3 region has 15 residues. V was pared by 4 bases and J by 3 bases, with 15 bases between. Combining the CDR3 with reference TRBV28 and TRBJ1-1 gives the whole variable domain DVKVTQSSRYLVKRTGEKVFLECVQDMDHENMFWYRQDPGLGLRLIYFSYDVKMKEKGDIPEGYSVSREKKERFSLILESASTNQTSMYLCASSSPPELYTEAFFGQGTRLTVV.

The chain recombines TRBV10-3 with TRBJ2-5, with a tentative D call TRBD1 (6 bases). The CDR3 totals 12 residues. V lost 10 bases to trimming and J lost 5 bases, with 14 bases between them. CDR1 and CDR2 (germline): ENHRY, SYGVKD. The CDR3 here is CATQGLEETQYF. The CDR3 nucleotides read TGTGCCACCCAGGGGTTGGAGGAGACCCAGTACTTC.

This clone was seen a few times. This chain links TRBV10-3 with TRBJ2-1; 14 bases agree with TRBD2. After removal of 3 bases from V and 9 bases from J, the junction contained 10 bases not matched to a gene. The germline V gene has CDR1 ENHRY and CDR2 SYGVKD. The length of the CDR3 is 17 residues. The CDR3 spells CAISEQPTGTSGGEQFF. CDR3 in DNA: TGTGCCATCAGTGAACAACCCACCGGGACTAGCGGGGGTGAGCAGTTCTTC.

This clone was detected a few times. The genes are TRBV2 and TRBJ1-1; 7 nucleotides match TRBD1. J gave up 0 bases and V 9 bases, and 4 bases lay outside the gene matches. The V gene's germline CDR1 is SNHLY and CDR2 FYNNEI. The CDR3 sequence is 13 residues long. The chain's CDR3 is CASRGQLNTEAFF. The CDR3 nucleotides are TGTGCCAGTAGGGGACAGCTGAACACTGAAGCTTTCTTT.

This clone is a singleton in its sample. V is TRBV19 and J is TRBJ1-4; unclear D gene. The V gene lost 7 bases and the J gene lost 5 bases, with 5 bases spanning the gap. This CDR3 has 11 residues. The V gene's germline CDR1 is LNHDA and CDR2 SQIVND (reference sequence). The CDR3 DNA sequence: TGTGCCAGTAATAGAAATGAAAAACTGTTTTTT. It codes for CASNRNEKLFF.